The source of this T cell receptor beta chain is a study of blood T cells in healthy people across ages. The V segment lost 3 bases and the J segment 6 bases; nucleotides outside the gene matches: 3. The CDR3 has 13 residues. This clonotype has a handful of counts. A second PCR of roughly 7 to 11 cycles used a sample-barcoded 5' primer and a J-beta primer mix. Each CDR3 protein is one row after TCRdb ran MiXCR on the 5' RACE reads. The sample carries hundreds of thousands of distinct CDR3 sequences, about 52% recorded once. This clonotype was sampled from a woman aged 60 to 75 in good health. The chain carries TRBV12-3 or TRBV12-4 and TRBJ2-7; 9 bases are a match to TRBD1. Sequenced: blood. The CDR3 DNA reads TGTGCCAGCAGTTTCCGGACAGGGGTCGAGCAGTACTTC. Translation: CASSFRTGVEQYF.